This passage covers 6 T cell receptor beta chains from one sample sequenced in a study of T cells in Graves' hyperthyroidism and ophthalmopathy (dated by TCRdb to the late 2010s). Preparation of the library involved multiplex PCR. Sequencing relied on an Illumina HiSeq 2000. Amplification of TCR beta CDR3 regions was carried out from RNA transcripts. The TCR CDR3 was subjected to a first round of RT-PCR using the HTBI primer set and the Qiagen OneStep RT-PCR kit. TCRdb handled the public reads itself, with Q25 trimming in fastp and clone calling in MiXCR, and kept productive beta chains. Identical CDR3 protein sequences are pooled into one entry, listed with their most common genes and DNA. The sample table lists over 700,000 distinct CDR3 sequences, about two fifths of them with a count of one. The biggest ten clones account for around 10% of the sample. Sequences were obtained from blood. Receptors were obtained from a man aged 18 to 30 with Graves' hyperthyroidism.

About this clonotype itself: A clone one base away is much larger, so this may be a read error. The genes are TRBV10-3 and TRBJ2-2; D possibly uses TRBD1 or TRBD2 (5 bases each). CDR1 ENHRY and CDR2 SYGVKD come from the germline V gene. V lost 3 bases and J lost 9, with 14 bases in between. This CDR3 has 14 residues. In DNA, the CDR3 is TGTGCCATCAGTGACGGGACCGTCATACGGGAGCTGTTTTTT. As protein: CAISDGTVIRELFF.

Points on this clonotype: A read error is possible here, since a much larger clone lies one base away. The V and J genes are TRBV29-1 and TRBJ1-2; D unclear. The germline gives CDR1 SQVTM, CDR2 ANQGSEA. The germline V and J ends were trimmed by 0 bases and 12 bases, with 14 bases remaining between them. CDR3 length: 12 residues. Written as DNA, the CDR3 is TGCAGCGTTGAAGATAGACCTTTAGGCCACACCTTC. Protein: CSVEDRPLGHTF.

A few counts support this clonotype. CDR3 nucleotides: TGTGCCAGCAGCGTAGAGCCGGGAGGCAGCTACGAGCAGTACTTC. The encoded protein is CASSVEPGGSYEQYF. The chain has TRBV9 and TRBJ2-7; 7 bases map to TRBD2. The CDR3 length is 15 residues. The germline V gene has CDR1 SGDLS and CDR2 YYNGEE. J was trimmed by 3 bases and V by 0 bases; bases with no gene match: 6.

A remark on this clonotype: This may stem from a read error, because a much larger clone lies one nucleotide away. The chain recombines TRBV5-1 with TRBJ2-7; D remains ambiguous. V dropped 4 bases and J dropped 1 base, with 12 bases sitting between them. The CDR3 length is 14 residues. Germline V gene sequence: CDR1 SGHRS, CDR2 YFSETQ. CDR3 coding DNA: TGCGCCAGCAGCATGGTGGCGGATTCCTACGAGCAGTACTTC. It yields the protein CASSMVADSYEQYF.

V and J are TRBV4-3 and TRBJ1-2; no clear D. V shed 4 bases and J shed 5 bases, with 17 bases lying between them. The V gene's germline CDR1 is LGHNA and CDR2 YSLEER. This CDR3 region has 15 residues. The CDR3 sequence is CASSLPGGSSYGYTF. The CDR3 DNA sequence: TGCGCCAGCAGCCTCCCAGGCGGATCCTCATATGGCTACACCTTC.

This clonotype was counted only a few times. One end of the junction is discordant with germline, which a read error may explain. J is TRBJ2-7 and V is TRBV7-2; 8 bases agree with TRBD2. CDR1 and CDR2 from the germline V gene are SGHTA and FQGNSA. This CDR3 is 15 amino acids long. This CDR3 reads CQCSPGGERGYEQYF. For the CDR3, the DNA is TGCCAATGTTCCCCGGGCGGCGAGCGGGGGTACGAGCAGTACTTC.